The 5 T cell receptor beta chains below all came from one sample that was sequenced in a study of CD8 T cells in ankylosing spondylitis. A single record per CDR3 protein comes from TCRdb applying MiXCR to the 5' RACE reads. The sample has approximately 200,000 distinct CDR3 sequences; about an eighth are singletons. Specimen: blood, either unsorted or a sorted T cell fraction (not recorded which). These receptors were collected from a female donor with ankylosing spondylitis or in good health (not recorded which).

The rearrangement links TRBV30 to TRBJ2-1; possibly TRBD2 for D (5 bases). This CDR3 comprises 13 residues. In germline, CDR1 is GTSNPN, CDR2 SVGIG (reference sequence). With 6 bases removed from V and 8 bases from J, the gap between germline ends came to 17 bases. In DNA, the CDR3 is TGTGCCTGTATCCCTAGCATCGTGGATGAGCAGTTCTTC. It translates to CACIPSIVDEQFF.

The chain's CDR3 is CASRRPGQRDNEQFF. The CDR3 DNA sequence: TGTGCCAGCAGGCGTCCGGGACAAAGAGACAATGAGCAGTTCTTC. The chain is built from TRBV11-2 and TRBJ2-1; D is possibly TRBD1 (6 bases). This CDR3 contains 15 residues. V lost 6 bases, J lost 5 bases, and 17 bases lay in between. Looked up from germline, CDR1 is SGHAT and CDR2 is FQNNGV.

At least ten counts were recorded for this clonotype. This rearrangement joins TRBV6-1 to TRBJ1-2; 11 nucleotides align to TRBD1. Losses at the gene ends were 7 bases for V and 4 bases for J; bases not matched to a gene: 5. This CDR3 comprises 14 residues. Germline CDR1 and CDR2: MNHNS and SASEGT. CDR3 in amino acids: CASTWTGGSYGYTF. Here the CDR3 DNA reads TGTGCCAGCACCTGGACAGGGGGCTCCTATGGCTACACCTTC.

This clonotype was seen many times. The rearrangement joins TRBV12-3 or TRBV12-4 to TRBJ2-6, with unresolved D. This CDR3 has 14 amino acids. The V end lost 3 bases, the J end lost 0 bases, and 3 bases lay between the germline ends. DNA of the CDR3: TGTGCCAGCAGTTTTCACTCTGGGGCCAACGTCCTGACTTTC. Protein sequence: CASSFHSGANVLTF.

This clonotype has ten or more counts. The chain joins TRBV25-1 to TRBJ1-5; D not resolved. The germline V gene encodes CDR1 MGHDK and CDR2 SYGVNS. This CDR3 spans 14 amino acids. Deletions cut 6 bases from V and 3 bases from J, with 12 bases between. CDR3 loop: CASRGGAANQPQHF. The CDR3 coding sequence is TGTGCCAGCAGGGGAGGAGCAGCCAATCAGCCCCAGCATTTT.